This is a list of T cell receptor beta chains from one sample in a study of human T cells and chemical hapten exposure. MiXCR, run by TCRdb on the RACE reads, gives a single entry per CDR3 protein. The table lists around 100,000 distinct CDR3 sequences, roughly an eighth of them singletons. The material was whole blood, obtained in connection with sensitization to the hapten diphenylcyclopropenone (DPC). These receptor sequences come from a woman aged 40 to 50 with alopecia areata. Some clones in this sample may be carry-over from other donors' samples. Both conserved end residues are part of each CDR3. A D gene is named only where the DNA matches it firmly. Some rows have no size entry. The others give once, few or many, or a class for an expanded clone.

TRBD1 | TRBJ2-7 | TRBV6-2/TRBV6-3 | many | CASRDSSYEQYF | TGTGCCAGCCGGGACAGCTCCTACGAGCAGTACTTC
. | TRBJ2-5 | TRBV7-2 | few | CASSFRQSLQETQYF | TGTGCCAGCAGCTTCAGACAGTCACTCCAAGAGACCCAGTACTTC
. | TRBJ2-5 | TRBV7-2 | few | CASSSSNFAWETQYF | TGTGCCAGCAGTTCAAGTAACTTTGCTTGGGAGACCCAGTACTTC
. | TRBJ2-7 | TRBV18 | many | CASSPNRAWEQYF | TGTGCCAGCTCACCGAACAGGGCATGGGAACAGTACTTC
. | TRBJ2-3 | TRBV7-6 | . | CANSLEGRGVGDTQYF | TGTGCCAACAGCTTAGAAGGGAGAGGAGTTGGGGATACGCAGTATTTT
. | TRBJ1-5 | TRBV9 | once | CASSVGGDNQPQHF | TGTGCCAGCAGCGTAGGGGGGGACAATCAGCCCCAGCATTTT
TRBD2 | TRBJ2-3 | TRBV28 | few | CASSFSGLAGSTDTQYF | TGTGCCAGCAGTTTCTCAGGACTAGCGGGAAGCACAGATACGCAGTATTTT
TRBD1 | TRBJ1-2 | TRBV29-1 | many | CSVAGQGDYGYTF | TGCAGCGTTGCGGGGCAGGGGGACTATGGCTACACCTTC
TRBD1 | TRBJ2-1 | TRBV7-8 | . | CASSSQDRGRGEQFF | TGTGCCAGCAGCTCGCAGGACAGGGGCCGCGGTGAGCAGTTCTTC
TRBD2 | TRBJ2-3 | TRBV28 | once | CASTHRLAGVDLDTQYF | TGTGCCAGCACACACCGACTAGCGGGAGTGGATTTAGATACGCAGTATTTT
. | TRBJ1-5 | TRBV19 | . | CASIPTSSNQPQHF | TGTGCCAGTATTCCCACAAGTAGCAATCAGCCCCAGCATTTT
. | TRBJ2-1 | TRBV20-1 | few | CSARATTRFPYNEQFF | TGCAGTGCTAGAGCCACCACTAGGTTCCCCTACAATGAGCAGTTCTTC
TRBD1 | TRBJ1-2 | TRBV7-2 | few | CASSSEQGANYGYTF | TGTGCCAGCAGCTCCGAACAGGGGGCAAACTATGGCTACACCTTC
TRBD1 | TRBJ2-7 | TRBV12-3/TRBV12-4 | . | CASSGTGSSEQYF | TGTGCCAGCAGCGGGACAGGGAGTAGCGAGCAGTACTTC
TRBD1 | TRBJ1-2 | TRBV7-2 | many | CASSLGQGVYGYTF | TGTGCCAGCAGCTTGGGACAGGGTGTCTATGGCTACACCTTC
TRBD1 | TRBJ1-2 | TRBV27 | few | CASTPHPGGGEGYGYTF | TGTGCCAGCACCCCTCACCCAGGGGGGGGCGAGGGCTATGGCTACACCTTC
. | TRBJ1-1 | TRBV7-2 | few | CASSRQSMNTEAFF | TGTGCCAGCAGCCGACAGAGTATGAACACTGAAGCTTTCTTT
TRBD2 | TRBJ2-2 | TRBV18 | medium-sized | CASSPPISGSGGELFF | TGTGCCAGCTCACCACCTATTAGCGGGAGTGGCGGGGAGCTGTTTTTT
TRBD2 | TRBJ2-3 | TRBV29-1 | many | CSVEGGSGSSTDTQYF | TGCAGCGTTGAAGGTGGTAGCGGGTCTAGCACAGATACGCAGTATTTT
. | TRBJ1-4 | TRBV29-1 | many | CSVARREVLREKLFF | TGCAGCGTTGCCCGACGCGAGGTGCTGCGGGAAAAACTGTTTTTT
TRBD1 | TRBJ2-7 | TRBV19 | many | CASRGTGYSYEQYF | TGTGCCAGTAGAGGGACAGGCTACTCCTACGAGCAGTACTTC
. | TRBJ2-5 | TRBV6-5 | many | CASSQGQGGQETQYF | TGTGCCAGCAGCCAAGGTCAGGGAGGCCAAGAGACCCAGTACTTC
TRBD1 | TRBJ1-1 | TRBV29-1 | . | CSARRTGGSTEAFF | TGCAGCGCCAGAAGGACAGGGGGGAGCACTGAAGCTTTCTTT
. | TRBJ2-7 | TRBV18 | . | CASRRAGPSYEQYF | TGTGCCAGCAGGCGGGCAGGGCCTTCCTACGAGCAGTACTTC
. | TRBJ1-2 | TRBV30 | many | CAWSAPAYGYTF | TGTGCCTGGAGTGCCCCCGCTTATGGCTACACCTTC
. | TRBJ2-2 | TRBV12-3/TRBV12-4 | few | CASSLSGLGAGELFF | TGTGCCAGCAGTTTAAGTGGCCTCGGCGCCGGGGAGCTGTTTTTT
. | TRBJ1-2 | TRBV28 | . | CASSFNAAYGYTF | TGTGCCAGCAGTTTTAACGCCGCCTATGGCTACACCTTC
. | TRBJ1-5 | TRBV2 | many | CASRNRDNQPQHF | TGTGCCAGCAGAAACAGGGACAATCAGCCCCAGCATTTT
. | TRBJ2-5 | TRBV14 | . | CASSQVYGQETQYF | TGTGCCAGCAGCCAAGTATACGGACAAGAGACCCAGTACTTC
. | TRBJ1-1 | TRBV12-2 | . | CASRLEVGGTTEAFF | TGTGCAAGTCGCTTAGAGGTCGGGGGGACCACTGAAGCTTTCTTT
. | TRBJ2-1 | TRBV7-9 | few | CASSPSGVGYNEQFF | TGTGCCAGCAGCCCTTCGGGGGTGGGCTACAATGAGCAGTTCTTC
TRBD2 | TRBJ2-3 | TRBV10-3 | . | CAIRRTSGVPDTQYF | TGTGCCATCAGGCGGACTAGCGGCGTCCCAGATACGCAGTATTTT
. | TRBJ2-2 | TRBV12-3/TRBV12-4 | . | CASSPNPGGLFF | TGTGCCAGCAGTCCTAACCCCGGGGGGCTGTTTTTT
. | TRBJ1-5 | TRBV4-3 | . | CASSQDVVTGTQPQHF | TGCGCCAGCAGCCAAGATGTGGTTACAGGGACTCAGCCCCAGCATTTT
TRBD2 | TRBJ2-1 | TRBV27 | . | CASSSGGTKNEQFF | TGTGCCAGCAGTTCCGGCGGGACTAAGAATGAGCAGTTCTTC
. | TRBJ1-3 | TRBV18 | few | CASSSDRTPGNTIYF | TGTGCCAGCTCATCAGACAGGACTCCTGGAAACACCATATATTTT
. | TRBJ2-1 | TRBV4-2 | . | CASSQAGVDEQFF | TGTGCCAGCAGCCAAGCGGGGGTGGATGAGCAGTTCTTC
. | TRBJ2-1 | TRBV4-1 | few | CASSPSVDEQFF | TGCGCCAGCAGCCCGAGTGTCGATGAGCAGTTCTTC
. | TRBJ1-1 | TRBV3-1 | many | CASSQIGGWRNTEAFF | TGTGCCAGCAGCCAAATCGGGGGGTGGAGGAACACTGAAGCTTTCTTT
. | TRBJ1-5 | TRBV6-2/TRBV6-3 | many | CASTLLGPTAVQPQHF | TGTGCCAGCACCCTACTGGGACCGACTGCCGTGCAGCCCCAGCATTTT
. | TRBJ1-1 | TRBV19 | many | CASRENGQNTEAFF | TGTGCCAGTCGGGAAAACGGACAGAACACTGAAGCTTTCTTT
. | TRBJ2-1 | TRBV7-3 | many | CASSPSPKRTNEQFF | TGTGCCAGCAGCCCCTCCCCCAAACGTACCAATGAGCAGTTCTTC
. | TRBJ2-1 | TRBV7-9 | many | CASSLPYNEQFF | TGTGCCAGCAGCCTTCCCTACAATGAGCAGTTCTTC
. | TRBJ2-5 | TRBV6-4 | many | CASSDSPGQGETQYF | TGTGCCAGCAGTGACTCGCCCGGGCAGGGGGAGACCCAGTACTTC
. | TRBJ2-1 | TRBV15 | . | CATSPGSYNEQFF | TGTGCCACCAGCCCCGGGAGTTACAATGAGCAGTTCTTC
TRBD2 | TRBJ2-1 | TRBV28 | . | CDSEAREALYNEQFF | TGTGACAGCGAAGCGCGGGAGGCCCTTTACAATGAGCAGTTCTTC
. | TRBJ2-2 | TRBV6-1 | many | CASSELARTGELFF | TGTGCCAGCAGTGAACTAGCGAGGACCGGGGAGCTGTTTTTT
. | TRBJ1-5 | TRBV7-6 | many | CASSPQSGQTNSNQPQHF | TGTGCCAGCAGCCCTCAGTCTGGACAGACTAATAGCAATCAGCCCCAGCATTTT
. | TRBJ2-3 | TRBV10-3 | . | CAINSEVTDTQYF | TGTGCCATCAATTCTGAGGTCACAGATACGCAGTATTTT
TRBD2 | TRBJ2-1 | TRBV20-1 | many | CSVSQRGPSSYNEQFF | TGCAGTGTTTCACAGCGGGGGCCGAGCTCCTACAATGAGCAGTTCTTC
TRBD2 | TRBJ2-1 | TRBV7-3 | many | CASSLRLAESNEQFF | TGTGCCAGCAGCTTAAGGCTAGCGGAATCCAATGAGCAGTTCTTC
TRBD2 | TRBJ2-1 | TRBV4-3 | . | CASSQSSGRANEQFF | TGCGCCAGCAGCCAATCTAGCGGGAGGGCCAATGAGCAGTTCTTC
TRBD1 | TRBJ1-5 | TRBV27 | few | CASSPGTANSNQPQHF | TGTGCCAGCAGCCCCGGGACAGCTAATAGCAATCAGCCCCAGCATTTT
. | TRBJ1-1 | TRBV30 | once | CAWSVSRVGAFF | TGTGCCTGGAGTGTATCCAGGGTGGGAGCTTTCTTT
TRBD1 | TRBJ1-2 | TRBV12-5 | . | CASGLSPRQGDGYTF | TGTGCTAGTGGTTTGAGTCCGCGACAGGGGGATGGCTACACCTTC